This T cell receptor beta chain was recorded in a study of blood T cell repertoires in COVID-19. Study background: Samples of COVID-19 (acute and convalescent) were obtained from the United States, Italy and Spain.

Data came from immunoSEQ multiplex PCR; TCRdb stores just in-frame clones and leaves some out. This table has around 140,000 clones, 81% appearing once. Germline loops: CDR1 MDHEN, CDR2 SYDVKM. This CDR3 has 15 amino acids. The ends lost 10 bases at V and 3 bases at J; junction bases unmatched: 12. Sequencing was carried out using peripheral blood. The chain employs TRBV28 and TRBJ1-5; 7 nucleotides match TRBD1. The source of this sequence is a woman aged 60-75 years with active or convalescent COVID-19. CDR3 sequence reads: CATGDSPVTNQPQHF. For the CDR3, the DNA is TGTGCCACCGGGGACAGCCCCGTGACCAATCAGCCCCAGCATTTT.